This T cell receptor (beta chain) was recorded in a study of blood T cell repertoires in COVID-19. Study overall: Acute and convalescent COVID-19 specimens originated in the United States, Italy and Spain. Sources were T cells, B-cell-depleted T cells, or PBMCs; the material itself was cDNA or gDNA.

CDR3 length: 15 residues. The germline gives CDR1 SNHLY, CDR2 FYNNEI. The germline V and J ends were trimmed by 4 bases and 0 bases, with 10 bases remaining between them. In the authors' methods: Amplified reference gene primers provided the basis for estimating nucleated cell counts. TCRdb's table, derived via immunoSEQ multiplex PCR, lists solely in-frame clones and lacks some. The V and J calls and clone size were taken over from that table, and D and trimming were inferred from the DNA. This sample has about 250,000 clones, with about four fifths found just once. This clone was counted only a few times.

The V call is TRBV2, the J call TRBJ2-1; no clear D gene. Specimen: peripheral blood. The sequence derives from a woman in her 70s with acute or convalescent COVID-19. The CDR3 coding sequence is TGTGCCAGCAGTGTGGGCTCAACCTCCTACAATGAGCAGTTCTTC. Translated, it gives CASSVGSTSYNEQFF.